These 6 T cell receptor beta chains came from one sample sequenced in a study of T cells in Graves' hyperthyroidism and ophthalmopathy. What was amplified from RNA transcripts were TCR beta CDR3 regions. Initially, a first-round RT-PCR of the TCR CDR3 employed the HTBI primer set. TCRdb independently ran MiXCR on the multiplex PCR reads; one entry per CDR3 protein. The sample carries roughly 290,000 distinct CDR3 sequences, over 15% recorded once. The sample taken for sequencing was blood. These receptors were taken from a woman aged 60-75 years with Graves' ophthalmopathy.

In this sample, this clonotype turned up many times. The chain has TRBV13 and TRBJ2-5; D is ambiguous. Trimming took off 0 bases at V and 5 bases at J, with 13 bases between the two ends. This CDR3 spans 15 amino acids. Germline values: CDR1 PRHDT, CDR2 FYEKMQ (reference sequence). As DNA, the CDR3 is TGTGCCAGCAGCTTAGGGTCCGATACGTGGGAGACCCAGTACTTC. This sequence encodes CASSLGSDTWETQYF.

This clonotype was seen a few times. V gene TRBV7-2 combines with J gene TRBJ2-7; a possible D gene is TRBD2 (6 bases). The CDR3 spans 15 residues. Per germline, CDR1 SGHTA and CDR2 FQGNSA. The V and J ends lost 5 bases and 4 bases respectively, with 18 bases between them. Here the CDR3 DNA reads TGTGCCAGCAGCCCCCGGGGGACCTCATCGTACGAGCAGTACTTC. Its translation: CASSPRGTSSYEQYF. The complete variable domain, with remaining parts taken from reference TRBV7-2 and TRBJ2-7, reads GAGVSQSPSNKVTEKGKDVELRCDPISGHTALYWYRQSLGQGLEFLIYFQGNSAPDKSGLPSDRFSAERTGGSVSTLTIQRTQQEDSAVYLCASSPRGTSSYEQYFGPGTRLTVT.

This clonotype was observed at least ten times. The chain has TRBV5-1 and TRBJ2-7; perhaps TRBD2 as D (6 bases). CDR1 and CDR2 (germline): SGHRS, YFSETQ. This CDR3 region has 14 residues. Trimming took 6 bases from V and 3 from J, leaving 16 bases between them. The CDR3: CASTEIAGSYEQYF. Here the CDR3 DNA reads TGCGCCAGCACCGAGATCGCGGGAAGCTACGAGCAGTACTTC.

In its sample, this clonotype was seen many times. This chain joins TRBV20-1 and TRBJ1-1; TRBD1 matches 9 bases. V lost 4 bases, J lost 4 bases, and 7 bases stayed unmatched. CDR1 is DFQATT and CDR2 is SNEGSKA in the germline V gene (reference sequence). This CDR3 contains 14 residues. CDR3 nucleotides: TGCAGTGCTATAGCCGGGACAGGGATCACTGAAGCTTTCTTT. It specifies CSAIAGTGITEAFF.

This clonotype has ten or more counts. This sequence joins TRBV6-2 or TRBV6-3 and TRBJ2-5; 8 positions agree with TRBD2. CDR1 MNHEY and CDR2 SVGEGT come from the germline V gene. With V trimmed by 7 bases and J by 4 bases, 11 bases remained unmatched. The length of the CDR3 is 15 residues. The CDR3, as DNA: TGTGCCAGCACCGTTACTCGGGGGGGCGGAGAGACCCAGTACTTC. It encodes CASTVTRGGGETQYF.

This clonotype came up a few times. In DNA, the CDR3 is TGTGCCAGCAGCTTAGCGCTAGGCTGGTCGGACAGGGGTTCGGTCACCGGGGAGCTGTTTTTT. Residues: CASSLALGWSDRGSVTGELFF. The rearrangement links TRBV7-6 to TRBJ2-2, with TRBD1 matching over 9 bases. The V and J ends lost 0 bases and 4 bases, in that order; junction bases with no gene match: 18. Germline V gene sequence: CDR1 SGHVS, CDR2 FNYEAQ. The length of the CDR3 is 21 residues.